The entry below gives a single T cell receptor (beta chain) sequence along with its context. The antigen remains unidentified. This sample was taken from a study of cytomegalovirus exposure and HLA in healthy donors. The overall study: Tens of millions of unique TCRs from HLA-typed donors were held in an early data release. The study, taken as a whole, reports: In vitro assays verified that a few CMV-associated chains recognized CMV antigens specifically.

Germline loops: CDR1 MRHNA, CDR2 SNTAGT. Trimming removed 0 bases from V and 6 bases from J, with 8 bases in between. The CDR3 runs to 13 residues. A multiplex PCR was run with 60 Vbeta primers and 13 Jbeta primers. Profiled with immunoSEQ multiplex PCR; TCRdb holds only in-frame clones, not every one. This table holds about 110,000 clones, roughly 70% found once. The sequencing input was PBMCs. This sequence was found in a man in his forties in good health and CMV-seropositive. The chain links TRBV6-4 to TRBJ2-5; a weak D match, TRBD2 (6 bases). The CDR3 nucleotides read TGTGCCAGCAGTGACTCGGAGGGACAGACCCAGTACTTC. Residues: CASSDSEGQTQYF.